Listed below are T cell receptor beta chains from one sample, sequenced in a study of vaccination and CD4 T cells after COVID-19. TCRdb reanalysed the PCR reads using MiXCR and keeps one entry per CDR3 protein. The sample holds roughly 10,000 distinct CDR3 sequences, 45% to 55% seen once. No antigens are known for them. The sequenced sample consisted of CD4+ T cells from blood, cultured in vitro. These receptors were obtained from a human donor who had recovered from COVID-19. Each CDR3 is given without its conserved first and last residue.

v_call cdr3_length cdr3_aa
TRBV20-1 11 SAPTPGSSGYT
TRBV2 8 ASSQETQY
TRBV15 12 ATSDGGGRETQY
TRBV6-1 11 ASRIGQDGSYT
TRBV30 13 AWRALSGGSYEQY
TRBV7-9 13 ASSPSRRYGNEQF
TRBV10-1 11 ASSEGGRGKLF
TRBV5-4 12 ASSLGQGRYGYT
TRBV15 13 ATSSMAGSTDTQY
TRBV20-1 12 SARSLTRMDTQY
TRBV2 13 ASRLQTGKRSPLH
TRBV2 13 ASVPGQGNFYEQY
TRBV7-9 12 ASSFRGNTGELF
TRBV7-2 14 ASSLLVRVSTDTQY
TRBV24-1 15 ATLLPGRQGATYEQY
TRBV30 14 AWSSRTAGGTDTQY
TRBV6-4 13 ASSEGTGGYNEQF
TRBV6-2/TRBV6-3 13 ASSYSGRIRGGYT
TRBV19 15 ASRKVRGPAGGNTIY
TRBV5-1 15 ASSLGQLAGGQETQY
TRBV12-3/TRBV12-4 12 ASRSHGDGQPQH
TRBV20-1 11 SAGQGISYGYT
TRBV6-2/TRBV6-3 12 ASSYEGPGGEQY
TRBV20-1 12 SARIPAGGETQY
TRBV20-1 13 SAHPTSGGADTQY
TRBV4-1 12 ASSRPTGVRGYT
TRBV10-3 10 ATGTAAPEAF
TRBV5-1 13 ASAERTSMNSEAF
TRBV4-2 14 ASSRETGGFDSPLH
TRBV6-5 14 ASSYYNSIKPYEQY
TRBV7-9 14 ASSPPTGGMNTEAF
TRBV2 11 ASSLGRPDTQY
TRBV11-2 12 ASSWGTVNTEAF
TRBV30 13 AWSSGGSYNSPLH
TRBV19 11 ASSISKNQPQH
TRBV5-1 13 ASSLSGETYNEQF
TRBV5-4 12 AGQGGSNTGELF
TRBV5-1 14 GSSLVTGSGNTEAF
TRBV19 14 ASSPLFGGGNYGYT
TRBV11-3 13 ASSFQGAWTDTQY
TRBV9 14 ASSPRGPSGTGELF
TRBV2 12 ASTGAPHTGELF
TRBV2 11 ASTERGNQPQH
TRBV5-1 13 ASSLGQGQYNEQY